The sample holds one count of the clone carrying this TCR beta chain. Its cognate antigen is unknown. The sample originates from a study of OX40 agonist ivuxolimab in advanced cancers. Study as a whole: Hepatocellular carcinoma, melanoma, renal cell or head and neck cancer was diagnosed in the dose-escalation patients. The study, taken as a whole, reports: Antigen targets of the expanded peripheral T cells went undetermined. Dosing at 0.1 to 3.0 mg/kg was accompanied by clonal expansion of CD4+ and CD8+ blood T cells by week 6.

Some clones are missing from TCRdb's copy, which holds only in-frame ones; the method was immunoSEQ multiplex PCR. Here the sample spans about 40,000 clones, 88% being singletons. The CDR3 sequence is 17 residues long. V was pared by 5 bases and J by 4 bases, with 23 bases between. The germline gives CDR1 SEHNR, CDR2 FQNEAQ (reference sequence). The rearrangement joins TRBV7-9 to TRBJ2-5; D perhaps matches TRBD1 (5 bases). The TCR was taken from an adult with an advanced solid tumor such as melanoma, head and neck, liver or kidney cancer. Sequenced here: CD4+ or CD8+ T cells sorted from blood, sampled in a trial of the OX40 agonist ivuxolimab. The CDR3 bases are TGTGCCAGCAGCAGGAATTTCGGACAACTCTTGAGAGAGACCCAGTACTTC. The encoded protein is CASSRNFGQLLRETQYF. The entire variable domain, with the rest obtained from reference TRBV7-9 and TRBJ2-5, is as follows: DTGVSQNPRHKITKRGQNVTFRCDPISEHNRLYWYRQTLGQGPEFLTYFQNEAQLEKSRLLSDRFSAERPKGSFSTLEIQRTEQGDSAMYLCASSRNFGQLLRETQYFGPGTRLLVL.